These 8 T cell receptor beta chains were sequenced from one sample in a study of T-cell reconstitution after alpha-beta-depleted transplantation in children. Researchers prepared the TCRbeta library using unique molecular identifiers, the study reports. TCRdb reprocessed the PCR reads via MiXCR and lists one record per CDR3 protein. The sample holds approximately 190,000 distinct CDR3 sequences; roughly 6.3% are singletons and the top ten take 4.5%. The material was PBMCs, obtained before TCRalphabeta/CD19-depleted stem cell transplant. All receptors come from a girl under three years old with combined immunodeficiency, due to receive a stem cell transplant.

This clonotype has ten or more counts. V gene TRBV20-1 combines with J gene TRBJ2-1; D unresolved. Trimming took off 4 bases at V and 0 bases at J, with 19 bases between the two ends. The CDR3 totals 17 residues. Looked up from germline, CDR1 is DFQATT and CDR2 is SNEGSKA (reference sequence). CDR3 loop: CSAKGSFATFSYNEQFF. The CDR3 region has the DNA TGCAGTGCTAAGGGTAGCTTCGCTACCTTCTCCTACAATGAGCAGTTCTTC.

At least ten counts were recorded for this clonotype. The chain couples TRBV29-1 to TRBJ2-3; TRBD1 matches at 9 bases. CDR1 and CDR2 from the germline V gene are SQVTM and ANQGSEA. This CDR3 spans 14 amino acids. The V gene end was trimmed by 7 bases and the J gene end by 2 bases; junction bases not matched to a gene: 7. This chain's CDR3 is CSAETGGLTDTQYF. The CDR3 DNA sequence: TGCAGCGCCGAGACAGGGGGACTCACAGATACGCAGTATTTT.

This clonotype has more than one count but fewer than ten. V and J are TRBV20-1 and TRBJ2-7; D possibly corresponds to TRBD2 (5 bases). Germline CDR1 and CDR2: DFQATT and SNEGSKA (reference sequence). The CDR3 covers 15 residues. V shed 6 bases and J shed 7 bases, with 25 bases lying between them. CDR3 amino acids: CSARPRSSRLWEQYF. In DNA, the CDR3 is TGCAGTGCCCGCCCCCGCAGTTCCAGACTATGGGAGCAGTACTTC.

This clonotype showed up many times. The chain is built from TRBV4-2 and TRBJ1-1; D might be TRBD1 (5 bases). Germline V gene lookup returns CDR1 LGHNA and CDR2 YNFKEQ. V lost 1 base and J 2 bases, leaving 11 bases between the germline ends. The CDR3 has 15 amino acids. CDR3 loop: CASSQGAGINTEAFF. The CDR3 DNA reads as TGTGCCAGCAGCCAAGGGGCAGGGATTAACACTGAAGCTTTCTTT.

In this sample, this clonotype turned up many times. The CDR3 protein is CASSLDGRYYEETQYF. In DNA, the CDR3 is TGTGCCAGCAGCTTAGACGGACGATACTACGAAGAGACCCAGTACTTC. The V and J genes are TRBV28 and TRBJ2-5; D not certain. The V gene lost 6 bases and the J gene lost 3 bases, with 20 bases spanning the gap. Germline V gives CDR1 MDHEN, CDR2 SYDVKM. This CDR3 is built from 16 residues.

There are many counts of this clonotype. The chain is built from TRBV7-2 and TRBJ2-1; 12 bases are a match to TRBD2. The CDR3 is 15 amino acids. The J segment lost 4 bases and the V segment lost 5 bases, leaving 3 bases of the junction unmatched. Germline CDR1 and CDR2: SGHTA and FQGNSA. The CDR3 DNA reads TGTGCCAGCAGCATGACTAGCGGGGGATACAATGAGCAGTTCTTC. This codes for CASSMTSGGYNEQFF. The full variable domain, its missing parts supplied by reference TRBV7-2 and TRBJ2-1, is GAGVSQSPSNKVTEKGKDVELRCDPISGHTALYWYRQSLGQGLEFLIYFQGNSAPDKSGLPSDRFSAERTGGSVSTLTIQRTQQEDSAVYLCASSMTSGGYNEQFFGPGTRLTVL.

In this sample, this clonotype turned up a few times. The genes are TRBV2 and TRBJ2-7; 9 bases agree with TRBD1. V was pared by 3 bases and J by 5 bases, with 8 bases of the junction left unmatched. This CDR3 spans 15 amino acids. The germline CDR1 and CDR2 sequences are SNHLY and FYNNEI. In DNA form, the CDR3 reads TGTGCCAGCAGTGATCCCGGACAGGGGTTCGACGAGCAGTACTTC. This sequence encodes CASSDPGQGFDEQYF.

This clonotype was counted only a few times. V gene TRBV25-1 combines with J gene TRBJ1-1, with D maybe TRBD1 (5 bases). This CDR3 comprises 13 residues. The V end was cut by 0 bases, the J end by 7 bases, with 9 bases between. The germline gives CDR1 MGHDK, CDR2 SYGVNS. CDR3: CASSEYLTGEAFF. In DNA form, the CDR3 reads TGTGCCAGCAGTGAATATTTAACAGGTGAAGCTTTCTTT.